This T cell receptor beta chain is from a study of T cell responses to AZD1222 COVID-19 vaccine. Study-wide results and limits: The number of AZD1222 recipients seropositive at baseline was only six. Spike was spanned by vaccine-associated CD4 TCRs, which were dominant at 160-218 and 743-854. White British donors predominated, females outnumbered males, and clonal diversity was possibly underestimated.

Repertoires were generated with immunoSEQ multiplex PCR, while TCRdb's copy carries only in-frame clones and drops some. The data contain approximately 90,000 clones, 91% of them singletons. As regards this clone: Its antigen is not identified.

Germline V gene lookup returns CDR1 MNHEY and CDR2 SMNVEV (reference sequence). The CDR3 has 13 residues. V shed 6 bases, J shed 2 bases, and the junction held 2 bases outside the gene matches. This receptor was identified in an adult in good health. Sample: peripheral blood, taken on day 0 of AZD1222 vaccination. V usage is TRBV27 and J usage is TRBJ2-7, with TRBD1 matching over 9 bases. DNA of the CDR3: TGTGCCAGCAGCGGACAGGGGCCCTACGAGCAGTACTTC. Residues: CASSGQGPYEQYF.